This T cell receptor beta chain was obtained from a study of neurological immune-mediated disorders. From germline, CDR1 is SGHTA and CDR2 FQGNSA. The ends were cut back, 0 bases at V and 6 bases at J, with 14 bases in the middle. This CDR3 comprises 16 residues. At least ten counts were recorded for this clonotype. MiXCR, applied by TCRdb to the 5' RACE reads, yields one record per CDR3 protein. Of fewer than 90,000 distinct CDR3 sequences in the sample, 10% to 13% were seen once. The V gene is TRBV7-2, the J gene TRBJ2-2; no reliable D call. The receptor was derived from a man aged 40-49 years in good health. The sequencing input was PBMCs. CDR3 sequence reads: CASSLAGGSGAGELFF. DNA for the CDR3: TGTGCCAGCAGCTTAGCGGGCGGTTCAGGCGCCGGGGAGCTGTTTTTT.